Following are 29 T cell receptor beta chains from one sample sequenced in a study of T cell repertoires in cytomegalovirus infection. TCRdb re-called the reads through MiXCR, storing one row per CDR3 protein. The repertoire holds some 200,000 distinct CDR3 sequences, with 15% to 20% as singletons. The material sequenced was PBMCs. The receptors originated from a human donor in good health (CMV status not recorded). Some clones in this sample may be carry-over from other donors' samples.

Only a few counts were recorded for this clonotype. V usage is TRBV7-2 and J usage is TRBJ2-5; no reliable D call. The CDR3 is made up of 12 amino acids. Germline V gene lookup returns CDR1 SGHTA and CDR2 FQGNSA. V lost 3 bases, J lost 2 bases, and 4 bases lay in between. CDR3 sequence (DNA): TGTGCCAGCAGCTTCAATCAAGAGACCCAGTACTTC. Translating it yields CASSFNQETQYF.

The sample holds many counts of this clonotype. V usage is TRBV6-5 and J usage is TRBJ2-1; 7 bases agree with TRBD2. The CDR3 length is 14 residues. The V gene's germline CDR1 is MNHEY and CDR2 SVGAGI. V lost 2 bases to trimming and J lost 4 bases; unmatched junction nucleotides: 2. The DNA of the CDR3 is TGTGCCAGCAGTTACCCCGGGAGGTACAATGAGCAGTTCTTC. Amino acids: CASSYPGRYNEQFF.

This clonotype was recorded at least ten times. V gene TRBV7-2 combines with J gene TRBJ2-7; D call uncertain. Germline-derived CDR1 and CDR2 are SGHTA and FQGNSA. The CDR3 covers 12 residues. V was clipped by 3 bases and J by 3 bases, with 6 bases between them. The CDR3 spells CASSFSDYEQYF. As DNA, the CDR3 is TGTGCCAGCAGCTTTTCCGACTACGAGCAGTACTTC.

This clonotype was seen many times. V is TRBV12-3 or TRBV12-4 and J is TRBJ2-7, with 10 nucleotides matching TRBD2. The V gene end was trimmed by 6 bases and the J gene end by 2 bases; junction bases not matched to a gene: 10. CDR3 length equals 16 residues. The CDR3 reads CASSSHSGGPPYEQYF. DNA of the CDR3: TGTGCCAGCAGCTCCCATAGCGGGGGGCCCCCCTACGAGCAGTACTTC.

About this clonotype: A much larger clone is a single base away; this may be a read error. J is TRBJ2-5 and V is TRBV20-1, with 8 nucleotides matching TRBD2. This CDR3 region has 15 residues. Trimming removed 0 bases from V and 1 base from J; junction bases left unmatched: 4. Germline assignment: CDR1 DFQATT and CDR2 SNEGSKA (reference sequence). CDR3 region: CSARDSLAGQETQYF. As DNA, the CDR3 is TGCAGTGCTAGAGATAGTCTAGCGGGCCAAGAGACCCAGTACTTC.

There are a few counts of this clonotype. The rearrangement links TRBV20-1 to TRBJ1-1; D possibly corresponds to TRBD1 (5 bases). Trimming took 3 bases from V and 1 from J, leaving 12 bases between them. The germline gives CDR1 DFQATT, CDR2 SNEGSKA (reference sequence). The CDR3 consists of 14 residues. The CDR3 loop is CSARERGGNTEAFF. For the CDR3, the DNA is TGCAGTGCTAGGGAACGGGGGGGGAACACTGAAGCTTTCTTT.

This sequence joins TRBV5-1 and TRBJ2-5; 9 nucleotides line up with TRBD2. Germline V gene sequence: CDR1 SGHRS, CDR2 YFSETQ. Trimming at V came to 4 bases and at J to 5 bases, leaving 9 bases not matched to a gene. CDR3 length equals 15 residues. CDR3: CASSPTGLASETQYF. CDR3 in DNA: TGCGCCAGCAGCCCTACGGGACTAGCTTCGGAGACCCAGTACTTC. Full variable domain (outside the CDR3, taken from reference TRBV5-1 and TRBJ2-5): KAGVTQTPRYLIKTRGQQVTLSCSPISGHRSVSWYQQTPGQGLQFLFEYFSETQRNKGNFPGRFSGRQFSNSRSEMNVSTLELGDSALYLCASSPTGLASETQYFGPGTRLLVL.

The sample holds many counts of this clonotype. The chain links TRBV12-5 to TRBJ2-5, with D maybe TRBD2 (7 bases). V was trimmed by 6 bases and J by 2 bases, leaving 10 bases between them. The CDR3 length is 13 residues. Germline values: CDR1 LGHNT, CDR2 FRNRAP. The CDR3 protein is CASGEGGQETQYF. In DNA, the CDR3 is TGTGCTAGTGGAGAGGGGGGGCAAGAGACCCAGTACTTC. Full variable domain (missing parts from reference TRBV12-5 and TRBJ2-5): DARVTQTPRHKVTEMGQEVTMRCQPILGHNTVFWYRQTMMQGLELLAYFRNRAPLDDSGMPKDRFSAEMPDATLATLKIQPSEPRDSAVYFCASGEGGQETQYFGPGTRLLVL.

V gene TRBV19 combines with J gene TRBJ2-7; 8 bases line up with TRBD1. The CDR3 loop spans 13 amino acids. Germline values: CDR1 LNHDA, CDR2 SQIVND (reference sequence). The V gene end was trimmed by 9 bases and the J gene end by 2 bases; junction bases not matched to a gene: 6. CDR3 sequence reads: CASRQGLTYEQYF. The DNA for the CDR3 is TGTGCCAGCCGACAGGGGCTAACCTACGAGCAGTACTTC.

The chain carries TRBV19 and TRBJ2-7; D is unresolved. Germline assignment: CDR1 LNHDA and CDR2 SQIVND (reference sequence). The CDR3 is 13 residues long. V gave up 0 bases and J gave up 2 bases, with 5 bases separating them. The CDR3 is CASSIELAYEQYF. CDR3 sequence (DNA): TGTGCCAGTAGTATAGAGCTGGCCTACGAGCAGTACTTC.

On this clonotype itself: One junction end does not reproduce the germline sequence, and a read error may be involved. In nucleotides, the CDR3 is TGTGCCAGAAGTACAGGGGGCGCGGAGCAGTACTTC. Its translation is CARSTGGAEQYF. This chain uses TRBV19 with TRBJ2-7; 9 bases map to TRBD1. Germline-derived CDR1 and CDR2 are LNHDA and SQIVND (reference sequence). CDR3 size: 12 residues.

The sample holds a few counts of this clonotype. The chain links TRBV2 to TRBJ2-3, with 13 bases fitting TRBD2. V shed 8 bases and J 3 bases; nucleotides not matched to a gene: 5. Germline V gives CDR1 SNHLY, CDR2 FYNNEI. The CDR3 has 15 amino acids. CDR3 residues: CASGGTSGDTDTQYF. The CDR3 nucleotides read TGTGCCAGCGGGGGGACTAGCGGGGATACAGATACGCAGTATTTT.

This clonotype showed up just a few times. The genes are TRBV20-1 and TRBJ1-2, with a possible D match to TRBD1 (5 bases). Trimming pared 3 bases from V and 0 bases from J, leaving 11 bases between. CDR1 is DFQATT, CDR2 SNEGSKA, per germline (reference sequence). The CDR3 consists of 14 residues. The CDR3 DNA sequence: TGCAGTGCTAGGAGGGACGGGACTAACTATGGCTACACCTTC. It encodes CSARRDGTNYGYTF.

Comments on this clonotype: A much more abundant neighbour one base away suggests this may be a read error. The gene calls are TRBV10-3 and TRBJ2-2, with D perhaps TRBD2 (5 bases). The CDR3 is made up of 12 amino acids. Germline values: CDR1 ENHRY, CDR2 SYGVKD. V dropped 6 bases and J dropped 10 bases, with 12 bases sitting between them. The CDR3 nucleotides read TGTGCCATCAGCCGACTACCCGAGGAGCTGTTTTTT. Translation: CAISRLPEELFF.

A note on this clonotype: A much bigger clone sits one base away, suggesting this may be a read error. CDR3 amino acids: CTSSAGTVNTEAFF. For the CDR3, the DNA is TGTACCAGCAGCGCGGGGACAGTGAACACTGAAGCTTTCTTT. The chain links TRBV7-3 to TRBJ1-1; TRBD1 agrees at 7 bases. Germline V gene sequence: CDR1 SGHTA, CDR2 FQGTGA. The CDR3 has 14 amino acids.

The sample holds one count of this clonotype. One base away lies a much larger clone, so this may be a sequencing read error. As DNA, the CDR3 is TGTGCCAGCAGCCAAGACAGGGGAAGATACAATGAGCAGTTCTTC. It codes for CASSQDRGRYNEQFF. V gene TRBV7-2 combines with J gene TRBJ2-1; 8 bases map to TRBD1. CDR3 size: 15 residues. Losses at the gene ends were 5 bases for V and 4 bases for J; bases not matched to a gene: 7. Germline loops: CDR1 SGHTA, CDR2 FQGNSA.

The rearrangement joins TRBV28 to TRBJ1-2; 9 nucleotides match TRBD1. Germline assignment: CDR1 MDHEN and CDR2 SYDVKM. This CDR3 has 11 residues. Unmatched junction bases numbered 6, after V lost 11 bases and J lost 8 bases. CDR3 protein: CAGGTGSGYTF. The CDR3 DNA follows: TGTGCCGGCGGGACAGGGTCCGGCTACACCTTC.

This clonotype showed up just a few times. The gene calls are TRBV7-9 and TRBJ2-1; 8 positions match TRBD1. The CDR3 extends over 15 amino acids. Germline V gene sequence: CDR1 SEHNR, CDR2 FQNEAQ (reference sequence). V lost 5 bases and J lost 1; bases outside the gene matches: 4. The DNA for the CDR3 is TGTGCCAGCAGCCAGGACAGGGTATCCTACAATGAGCAGTTCTTC. Encoded protein: CASSQDRVSYNEQFF.

Ten or more counts support this clonotype. The rearrangement joins TRBV7-2 to TRBJ2-5, with 7 bases fitting TRBD2. The germline CDR1 and CDR2 sequences are SGHTA and FQGNSA. This CDR3 is built from 18 residues. V was pared by 1 base and J by 2 bases, with 13 bases of the junction left unmatched. In nucleotides, the CDR3 is TGTGCCAGCAGCTTAGGGGACCTTTGGTCTAGCGGACAAGAGACCCAGTACTTC. Its protein product is CASSLGDLWSSGQETQYF. Full variable domain (outside the CDR3, taken from reference TRBV7-2 and TRBJ2-5): GAGVSQSPSNKVTEKGKDVELRCDPISGHTALYWYRQSLGQGLEFLIYFQGNSAPDKSGLPSDRFSAERTGGSVSTLTIQRTQQEDSAVYLCASSLGDLWSSGQETQYFGPGTRLLVL.

Concerning this clonotype itself: This sequence may be a read error, since a much larger clone differs from it by one base. The CDR3 does not end in the conserved phenylalanine or tryptophan, so this is likely a read error. The genes are TRBV7-2 and TRBJ2-7; 7 bases map to TRBD2. With V trimmed by 4 bases and J by 0 bases, 6 bases remained unmatched. The CDR3 has 15 residues. Looked up from germline, CDR1 is SGHTA and CDR2 is FQGNSA. The CDR3 coding sequence is TGTGCCAGCAGCTCCTCCCGGGGGGTCTCCTACGAGCAGTACTAC. Translated: CASSSSRGVSYEQYY.

V gene TRBV5-1 combines with J gene TRBJ2-3; 9 bases are a match to TRBD2. Germline trimming cut 4 bases from V and 13 bases from J; bases unmatched to any gene: 16. Germline V gives CDR1 SGHRS, CDR2 YFSETQ. There are 15 residues in the CDR3. The DNA for the CDR3 is TGCGCCAGCAGCCAGGGTAATAGCGGGAGCGAGGGGAAGTATTTT. Translating it yields CASSQGNSGSEGKYF.

This clonotype was recorded at least ten times. The rearrangement links TRBV7-8 to TRBJ1-5; the match to TRBD1 covers 7 bases. Germline CDR1 and CDR2: SGHVS and FQNEAQ. With V trimmed by 5 bases and J by 7 bases, 5 bases remained unmatched. CDR3 length: 13 amino acids. For the CDR3, the DNA is TGTGCCAGCAGCCAAGACAGGGAACAGCCCCAGCATTTT. Protein product: CASSQDREQPQHF.

J is TRBJ2-2 and V is TRBV5-1; the match to TRBD2 covers 7 bases. V trimming: 1 base; J trimming: 4 bases; junction bases outside the gene matches: 7. The CDR3 extends over 16 amino acids. In germline, CDR1 is SGHRS, CDR2 YFSETQ. The CDR3 sequence: CASSLPPAGPTGELFF. In nucleotides, the CDR3 is TGCGCCAGCAGCTTGCCCCCAGCGGGGCCCACCGGGGAGCTGTTTTTT.

This clonotype has at least ten counts. This sequence joins TRBV7-8 and TRBJ1-4, with D perhaps matching TRBD1 (6 bases). CDR3 size: 15 residues. The ends were cut back, 5 bases at V and 6 bases at J, with 16 bases in the middle. The germline gives CDR1 SGHVS, CDR2 FQNEAQ. The CDR3 loop reads CASSVSRGKDEKLFF. DNA of the CDR3: TGTGCCAGCAGCGTCTCAAGGGGGAAGGATGAAAAACTGTTTTTT.

This clonotype has more than one count but fewer than ten. The rearrangement links TRBV5-4 to TRBJ1-2; D not resolved. The V end lost 2 bases, the J end lost 0 bases, and 8 bases lay between the germline ends. The CDR3 consists of 14 residues. Germline V lookup: CDR1 SGHNT, CDR2 YYREEE (reference sequence). CDR3 protein: CASSLTATNYGYTF. The CDR3 coding sequence is TGTGCCAGCAGCTTAACAGCTACTAACTATGGCTACACCTTC. The full variable domain, completed using reference TRBV5-4 and TRBJ1-2, is ETGVTQSPTHLIKTRGQQVTLRCSSQSGHNTVSWYQQALGQGPQFIFQYYREEENGRGNFPPRFSGLQFPNYSSELNVNALELDDSALYLCASSLTATNYGYTFGSGTRLTVV.

This clonotype was counted at least ten times. The chain employs TRBV19 and TRBJ1-1; no clear D gene. The CDR3 covers 14 residues. Germline CDR1 LNHDA, CDR2 SQIVND (reference sequence). Between the trimmed V and J ends, which lost 4 bases and 5 bases, there was a span of 14 bases. DNA of the CDR3: TGTGCCAGTAGTACTTTCGGCGTCGGGACTGAAGCTTTCTTT. Protein: CASSTFGVGTEAFF.

The rearrangement uses TRBV7-2 and TRBJ2-7; D may be TRBD1 or TRBD2 (5 bases each). The CDR3 is made up of 15 amino acids. V was trimmed by 5 bases and J by 0 bases, leaving 14 bases between them. Germline loops: CDR1 SGHTA, CDR2 FQGNSA. CDR3 sequence reads: CASSQGPSSSYEQYF. CDR3 in DNA: TGTGCCAGCAGCCAGGGACCGTCGAGCTCCTACGAGCAGTACTTC.

The V and J genes are TRBV20-1 and TRBJ1-6, with unresolved D. Germline V gene lookup returns CDR1 DFQATT and CDR2 SNEGSKA (reference sequence). The V end was cut by 3 bases, the J end by 7 bases, with 10 bases between. The CDR3 covers 13 residues. The CDR3 region is CSARDGVNSPLHF. Here the CDR3 DNA reads TGCAGTGCTAGGGACGGAGTAAATTCACCCCTCCACTTT.

J is TRBJ1-1 and V is TRBV7-9; the match to TRBD1 covers 9 bases. The CDR3 sequence is 12 residues long. Losses at the gene ends were 4 bases for V and 10 bases for J; bases not matched to a gene: 4. In germline, CDR1 is SEHNR, CDR2 FQNEAQ (reference sequence). The CDR3 spells CASSYIQGAAFF. The CDR3 bases are TGTGCCAGCAGCTACATACAGGGGGCAGCTTTCTTT.